Listed below are T cell receptor beta chains from one sample, sequenced in a study of regulatory T cells in long-lasting Graves disease. TCRdb processed the multiplex PCR reads anew with MiXCR; each CDR3 protein has one entry. The repertoire holds around 230,000 distinct CDR3 sequences, with 15% to 20% as singletons. The sequencing here drew on peripheral blood mononuclear cells (PBMCs), taken at new diagnosis, from a patient treated with antithyroid drugs. The receptors derive from a female donor with Graves disease. Both conserved end residues are trimmed from each CDR3. Fields, in order: J gene, V gene, CDR3 protein.

j_gene: TRBJ1-5
v_gene: TRBV10-3
CDR3aa: AISADRDSPQH

j_gene: TRBJ1-1
v_gene: TRBV6-2/TRBV6-3
CDR3aa: ASSDWRDGTEAF

j_gene: TRBJ1-4
v_gene: TRBV15
CDR3aa: ATSRADSEKLF

j_gene: TRBJ2-1
v_gene: TRBV6-1
CDR3aa: ASSETGAGGEQF

j_gene: TRBJ1-5
v_gene: TRBV3-1
CDR3aa: ASSQDLGVNQPQH

j_gene: TRBJ1-2
v_gene: TRBV30
CDR3aa: AGGTAYGYT

j_gene: TRBJ2-7
v_gene: TRBV6-1
CDR3aa: ASRPGLAGVYEQY

j_gene: TRBJ2-2
v_gene: TRBV3-1
CDR3aa: ASSQEGGGALTGELF

j_gene: TRBJ2-7
v_gene: TRBV19
CDR3aa: ASSTPGRKSSCEQY

j_gene: TRBJ2-4
v_gene: TRBV12-3/TRBV12-4
CDR3aa: ASRKPPGVAKNIQY

j_gene: TRBJ1-4
v_gene: TRBV12-3/TRBV12-4
CDR3aa: ASSETGVDNEKLF

j_gene: TRBJ2-3
v_gene: TRBV5-8
CDR3aa: ASSLPGLAAMLDTQY

j_gene: TRBJ2-2
v_gene: TRBV6-1
CDR3aa: ASSPRLAANTGELF

j_gene: TRBJ1-2
v_gene: TRBV30
CDR3aa: AWRPEQGFLSGYT

j_gene: TRBJ1-1
v_gene: TRBV28
CDR3aa: ASSLILGRGGSNTEAF

j_gene: TRBJ2-2
v_gene: TRBV2
CDR3aa: ASRPGLAVNTGELF

j_gene: TRBJ2-7
v_gene: TRBV11-2
CDR3aa: ASSSDRGSYEQY

j_gene: TRBJ2-1
v_gene: TRBV7-9
CDR3aa: ASSSPRAGSYNEQF

j_gene: TRBJ1-3
v_gene: TRBV7-2
CDR3aa: ASSLGWNTIY

j_gene: TRBJ2-7
v_gene: TRBV11-2
CDR3aa: ASSQGTGRTYEQY

j_gene: TRBJ1-5
v_gene: TRBV2
CDR3aa: ASSGQINQPQH

j_gene: TRBJ2-2
v_gene: TRBV28
CDR3aa: ASSTRGRGVGELF

j_gene: TRBJ1-5
v_gene: TRBV5-7
CDR3aa: ASSPRGPRWVACNQPQH

j_gene: TRBJ2-3
v_gene: TRBV28
CDR3aa: ATFPLSVNPIRDRGTDTQY

j_gene: TRBJ2-1
v_gene: TRBV14
CDR3aa: ASSPISYNEQF

j_gene: TRBJ2-3
v_gene: TRBV12-3/TRBV12-4
CDR3aa: ASFTGGTDTQY

j_gene: TRBJ1-2
v_gene: TRBV11-2
CDR3aa: ASSSDWARGGYT

j_gene: TRBJ1-1
v_gene: TRBV30
CDR3aa: ASPTGTSNTEAF

j_gene: TRBJ2-1
v_gene: TRBV29-1
CDR3aa: SVDGTVDSSYNEQF

j_gene: TRBJ2-1
v_gene: TRBV6-1
CDR3aa: ASSEDRMGYNEQF

j_gene: TRBJ1-1
v_gene: TRBV7-9
CDR3aa: ASSLFAENTEAF

j_gene: TRBJ1-5
v_gene: TRBV19
CDR3aa: ASTQLGTGGSNQPQH

j_gene: TRBJ1-1
v_gene: TRBV9
CDR3aa: ASSVGRDLNTEAF

j_gene: TRBJ2-1
v_gene: TRBV9
CDR3aa: ASSVGSGWDNEQF

j_gene: TRBJ2-5
v_gene: TRBV9
CDR3aa: ASSVGPEETQY

j_gene: TRBJ1-4
v_gene: TRBV12-3/TRBV12-4
CDR3aa: ASSSGTASNEKLF

j_gene: -
v_gene: TRBV6-2/TRBV6-3
CDR3aa: ASRGSKGGLAGASLETQY

j_gene: TRBJ1-2
v_gene: TRBV20-1
CDR3aa: SAIRQGYGYT

j_gene: TRBJ2-7
v_gene: TRBV11-2
CDR3aa: ASSSPGLAGGPWGEQY

j_gene: TRBJ2-5
v_gene: TRBV7-9
CDR3aa: ASTPSSAQETQY

j_gene: TRBJ2-5
v_gene: TRBV24-1
CDR3aa: ATSDEGLAGGHGGTQY

j_gene: TRBJ1-6
v_gene: TRBV27
CDR3aa: ASSSRGQGFYNSPLH

j_gene: TRBJ2-5
v_gene: TRBV5-1
CDR3aa: ASTVWGTETQY

j_gene: TRBJ2-1
v_gene: TRBV30
CDR3aa: AWSVQGADNEQF

j_gene: TRBJ1-6
v_gene: TRBV6-2/TRBV6-3
CDR3aa: ASTLGAEPNSPLH

j_gene: TRBJ2-3
v_gene: TRBV24-1
CDR3aa: ATSDLRDYTDTQY

j_gene: TRBJ2-7
v_gene: TRBV28
CDR3aa: ASRGTGGPYEQY